The 10 T cell receptor beta chains given below trace back to one sample, sequenced in a study of beta chain features in type 1 diabetes. Whole-study results and caveats: There was a moderate but significant shortening of TCRB CDR3s in all four CD4+ subsets of Type 1 diabetes patients.

These receptors lack a known antigen. The study reverse transcribed the entire isolated RNA, so it sequenced expressed TCRB transcripts. The method was immunoSEQ multiplex PCR; TCRdb's version includes in-frame clones alone and lacks a portion of them. The sample holds 30,000 or so clones, roughly two thirds seen once. Source material: Tregs from blood. The source of these receptors is a woman aged 25 to 45 with type 1 diabetes.

The rearrangement uses TRBV6-5 and TRBJ1-2; D is ambiguous. Per the germline V gene, CDR1 is MNHEY and CDR2 is SVGAGI. The CDR3 spans 11 residues. V was shortened by 2 bases and J by 11 bases, with 9 bases between the two germline ends. The CDR3 DNA sequence: TGTGCCAGCAGTTACGGCGGAGGTTACACCTTC. It encodes CASSYGGGYTF.

The V call is TRBV5-4, the J call TRBJ1-5; D is ambiguous. This CDR3 is built from 15 residues. The germline V gene has CDR1 SGHNT and CDR2 YYREEE (reference sequence). Trimming pared 0 bases from V and 0 bases from J, leaving 7 bases between. The chain's CDR3 is CASSLGLNSNQPQHF. As DNA, the CDR3 is TGTGCCAGCAGCTTGGGACTGAATAGCAATCAGCCCCAGCATTTT. Combining the CDR3 with reference TRBV5-4 and TRBJ1-5 gives the whole variable domain ETGVTQSPTHLIKTRGQQVTLRCSSQSGHNTVSWYQQALGQGPQFIFQYYREEENGRGNFPPRFSGLQFPNYSSELNVNALELDDSALYLCASSLGLNSNQPQHFGDGTRLSIL.

The rearrangement links TRBV6-1 to TRBJ1-5, with a possible D match to TRBD1 (6 bases). V lost 6 bases and J 9 bases, leaving 18 bases between the germline ends. The CDR3 contains 14 residues. CDR1 is MNHNS, CDR2 SASEGT, per germline. As DNA, the CDR3 is TGTGCCAGCAGAGAGGGACATCCTTTGGGGCCCCAGCATTTT. Protein: CASREGHPLGPQHF.

This chain connects TRBV6-1 to TRBJ2-5; tentative D call: TRBD2 (7 bases). This CDR3 region has 14 residues. Germline CDR1 reads MNHNS; CDR2 reads SASEGT. V lost 6 bases to trimming and J lost 3 bases, with 14 bases between them. CDR3 amino acids: CASSLQGGEETQYF. In nucleotides, the CDR3 is TGTGCCAGCAGCCTACAGGGAGGGGAAGAGACCCAGTACTTC.

V gene TRBV18 combines with J gene TRBJ1-2, with 10 bases matching TRBD1. The CDR3 is made up of 14 amino acids. V lost 7 bases and J lost 2; bases outside the gene matches: 4. In germline, CDR1 is KGHSH, CDR2 LQKENI. CDR3 loop: CASWGQGKNYGYTF. Here the CDR3 DNA reads TGTGCCAGCTGGGGACAGGGGAAAAACTATGGCTACACCTTC.

This clone was observed a handful of times. The DNA for the CDR3 is TGTGCCAGCAGCTTATTCCCGACAGTCCCCACAGATACGCAGTATTTT. It specifies CASSLFPTVPTDTQYF. The chain uses TRBV7-9 and TRBJ2-3, with a weak D call TRBD1 (5 bases). Trimming took 2 bases from V and 2 from J, leaving 14 bases between them. Germline values: CDR1 SEHNR, CDR2 FQNEAQ (reference sequence). The CDR3 has 16 residues.

The chain couples TRBV4-2 to TRBJ2-7; perhaps TRBD2 as D (5 bases). Germline values: CDR1 LGHNA, CDR2 YNFKEQ. This CDR3 has 17 amino acids. V lost 0 bases and J lost 3, with 18 bases in between. The CDR3 DNA reads as TGTGCCAGCAGCCAAGAAGGAGGTTCCCACCGGGTCTACGAGCAGTACTTC. It specifies CASSQEGGSHRVYEQYF.

This chain joins TRBV5-5 and TRBJ2-5; D is possibly TRBD2 (5 bases). The CDR3 has 13 amino acids. In germline, CDR1 is SGHKS, CDR2 YYEKEE (reference sequence). V shed 4 bases and J shed 5 bases, with 12 bases lying between them. CDR3: CASSLAKRETQYF. CDR3 nucleotides: TGTGCCAGCAGCCTAGCTAAGAGGGAGACCCAGTACTTC.

This clone has a single count. The chain joins TRBV5-1 to TRBJ1-2, with TRBD1 matching over 9 bases. CDR1 SGHRS and CDR2 YFSETQ come from the germline V gene. V lost 4 bases to trimming and J lost 8 bases; unmatched junction nucleotides: 6. The CDR3 is 13 residues long. CDR3 amino acids: CASSPRTGEGYTF. The CDR3 DNA sequence: TGCGCCAGCAGCCCCCGGACAGGGGAAGGCTACACCTTC.

The V call is TRBV9, the J call TRBJ2-5; 11 nucleotides line up with TRBD2. The CDR3 is 14 residues long. CDR1 is SGDLS and CDR2 is YYNGEE in the germline V gene. J gave up 5 bases and V 2 bases, and 2 bases lay outside the gene matches. The CDR3 here is CASSVGTSGETQYF. Written as DNA, the CDR3 is TGTGCCAGCAGCGTGGGGACTAGCGGTGAGACCCAGTACTTC. Full variable domain (missing parts from reference TRBV9 and TRBJ2-5): DSGVTQTPKHLITATGQRVTLRCSPRSGDLSVYWYQQSLDQGLQFLIQYYNGEERAKGNILERFSAQQFPDLHSELNLSSLELGDSALYFCASSVGTSGETQYFGPGTRLLVL.